These T cell receptor beta chains were read from a single sample in a study of CD8+ T cells in alopecia areata. Profiling relied on immunoSEQ multiplex PCR, and the TCRdb table lists in-frame clones only, not all of them. The table shows 60,000 to 85,000 clones, with roughly 30% occurring only once. The specimen comprised CD8+ T cells sorted from blood, sampled at week 4, from a patient treated with tofacitinib. These receptors all come from a human donor with alopecia areata. Each CDR3 is given with its conserved first and last residue. The D gene is left open where the match is weak. Part of the rows lack a size; the others show once, few, many or a class for expanded clones.

clone_size,j_call,v_call,d_call,cdr3_nt,cdr3_aa
-,TRBJ2-1,TRBV29-1,-,TGCAGCGACGCCCGGGTGGGGTATGAGCAGTTCTTC,CSDARVGYEQFF
few,TRBJ2-7,TRBV29-1,TRBD2,TGCAGCGTTCTAGCGGGAGACGCCTACGAGCAGTACTTC,CSVLAGDAYEQYF
-,TRBJ2-7,TRBV7-2,-,TGTGCCAGCAGCCTCCTAGCTTACGAGCAGTACTTC,CASSLLAYEQYF
-,TRBJ2-6,TRBV27,-,TGTGCCAGCAGTTTATTATCTTTCTCTGGGGCCAACGTCCTGACTTTC,CASSLLSFSGANVLTF
-,TRBJ2-2,TRBV30,-,TGTGCCTGGGACACGGTAAACACCGGGGAGCTGTTTTTT,CAWDTVNTGELFF
-,TRBJ2-1,TRBV9,-,TGTGCCAGCAGCGTAGTCGGGGGTTTCTCCTACAATGAGCAGTTCTTC,CASSVVGGFSYNEQFF
-,TRBJ1-5,TRBV7-8,-,TGTGCCAGCAGCTTGGGGGACTTTAGCAATCAGCCCCAGCATTTT,CASSLGDFSNQPQHF
-,TRBJ2-1,TRBV9,TRBD1,TGTGCCAGCAGCGTAGCAGGGGGCTTCCATGAGCAGTTCTTC,CASSVAGGFHEQFF
once,TRBJ2-1,TRBV7-9,-,TGTGCCAGCAGCCCGCGGGGCTACAATGAGCAGTTCTTC,CASSPRGYNEQFF
-,TRBJ2-5,TRBV30,-,TGTGCCTGGAGTGACGGGCCGCTGCGTGCGACCCAGTACTTC,CAWSDGPLRATQYF
-,TRBJ2-3,TRBV29-1,TRBD2,TGCAGCGTTGACCCCAGCGGGAGGGCCCCAGATACGCAGTATTTT,CSVDPSGRAPDTQYF
-,TRBJ2-2,TRBV9,-,TGTGCCAGCAGCGTAGTAGTGGCCGGGGAGCTGTTTTTT,CASSVVVAGELFF
once,TRBJ1-1,TRBV29-1,-,TGCAGCGTTGAGAGAGAGGCGACAGTGTTGAACACTGAAGCTTTCTTT,CSVEREATVLNTEAFF
-,TRBJ1-5,TRBV19,-,TGTGCCAGTGGGTACTTAGGCGAGATCTATCAGCCCCAGCATTTT,CASGYLGEIYQPQHF
-,TRBJ2-1,TRBV15,-,TGTGCCACCAGCAGTGGTGTGGGTTCCCACAATGAGCAGTTCTTC,CATSSGVGSHNEQFF
-,TRBJ2-5,TRBV7-9,-,TGTGCCAGCCTAGAGGGTAGCGGAGGAGAGACCCAGTACTTC,CASLEGSGGETQYF
-,TRBJ1-5,TRBV27,TRBD1,TGTGCCAGCAGTTTGGGACAGGGGGCCCAGCCCCAGCATTTT,CASSLGQGAQPQHF
-,TRBJ2-7,TRBV6-5,-,TGTGCCAGCAGTCGCGACGGGAGCTACGAGCAGTACTTC,CASSRDGSYEQYF
-,TRBJ2-7,TRBV5-4,-,TGTGCCAGCAGCTTACGGGGTGGCTACGAGCAGTACTTC,CASSLRGGYEQYF
once,TRBJ1-2,TRBV29-1,-,TGCAGCGTTGTACCCCACAGGGCTTCACGTAACTATGGCTACACCTTC,CSVVPHRASRNYGYTF
-,TRBJ2-7,TRBV9,-,TGTGCCAGCAGCGGAAGACAGGTACAGTGCTTC,CASSGRQVQCF
-,TRBJ2-7,TRBV9,TRBD2,TGTGCCAGCAGCGTAGCTAGCGGGAGTCCCTACGAGCAGTACTTC,CASSVASGSPYEQYF
-,TRBJ2-3,TRBV5-6,-,TGTGCCAGCACCATTCCTGGTAGCACAGATACGCAGTATTTT,CASTIPGSTDTQYF
-,TRBJ1-2,TRBV29-1,-,TGCAGCGTTAGAGGGCAGGATAACTATGGCTACACCTTC,CSVRGQDNYGYTF
-,TRBJ1-2,TRBV29-1,-,TGCAGCGGAGTTATCTCCAGAGCAGGGATACGCGGCTACACCTTC,CSGVISRAGIRGYTF
many,TRBJ1-1,TRBV5-1,-,TGCGCCAGCAGCTTGCGCGAGGCTGAAGCTTTCTTT,CASSLREAEAFF
-,TRBJ2-1,TRBV9,TRBD2,TGTGCCAGCAGATGGACTAGCGGGAATGGGGAGCAGTTCTTC,CASRWTSGNGEQFF
-,TRBJ1-2,TRBV7-9,-,TGTGCCAGCAGCTTGGGGGGCAGCTATGGCTACACCTTC,CASSLGGSYGYTF
few,TRBJ2-2,TRBV4-1,TRBD2,TGCGCCAGCAGCCAAGTTTCTAGCGGGAGCCTTAACACCGGGGAGCTGTTTTTT,CASSQVSSGSLNTGELFF
-,TRBJ1-1,TRBV9,-,TGTGCCAGCAGCGCGTGGGGGGTTATGAACACTGAAGCTTTCTTT,CASSAWGVMNTEAFF
-,TRBJ2-5,TRBV11-2,-,TGTGCCAGCAGGTGGGGGTACCAAGAGACCCAGTACTTC,CASRWGYQETQYF
-,TRBJ2-1,TRBV29-1,-,TGCAGCGTTCCTAGGGACGGCGGAAGCGAGGAGTTCTTC,CSVPRDGGSEEFF
many,TRBJ1-2,TRBV27,TRBD1,TGTGCCAGCAGCCCCCTCGGGACAGGGGAGAAGGGCTACACCTTC,CASSPLGTGEKGYTF
-,TRBJ2-7,TRBV7-2,TRBD2,TGTGCCAGCGCAGCTAGATCCGGGACTAGATCCTACGAGCAGTACTTC,CASAARSGTRSYEQYF
-,TRBJ1-1,TRBV2,-,TGTGCCAGCAGTGAAGCCAGGGAGGGAAGCACTGAAGCTTTCTTT,CASSEAREGSTEAFF
-,TRBJ2-1,TRBV29-1,-,TGCAGCGTTGATGGCGGTCGTACTATTCAGTTCTTC,CSVDGGRTIQFF
-,TRBJ2-1,TRBV29-1,-,TGCAGCGTTGAAGGTGGACGTGGGGAGCAGTTCTTC,CSVEGGRGEQFF
few,TRBJ2-3,TRBV30,-,TGTGCCTGGGGGCTCGGCACAGATACGCAGTATTTT,CAWGLGTDTQYF
-,TRBJ1-2,TRBV30,-,TGTGCCTGGATCAGCCCTAGGGGCTATGGCTACACCTTC,CAWISPRGYGYTF
few,TRBJ1-5,TRBV19,-,TGTGCCAGTACATATGAGGGCAATCAGCCCCAGCATTTT,CASTYEGNQPQHF
-,TRBJ1-1,TRBV7-9,TRBD1,TGTGCCAGCAGCACACCAGACAGGGAAGAAGCTTTCTTT,CASSTPDREEAFF
few,TRBJ2-2,TRBV9,-,TGTGCCAGCAGCCCCCCTCGGGGCACCGGGGAGCTGTTTTTT,CASSPPRGTGELFF
-,TRBJ2-2,TRBV30,-,TGTGCCTGGAGTGGAAGCCCCGGGGAGCTGTTTTTT,CAWSGSPGELFF
few,TRBJ2-5,TRBV11-2,-,TGTGCCAGCAGCTTAGGTGGGCGGGGAGCTGGAGAGACCCAGTACTTC,CASSLGGRGAGETQYF
few,TRBJ1-5,TRBV6-5,TRBD1,TGTGCCAGCAGTCCGACAGGGGGAAGTCAGCCCCAGCATTTT,CASSPTGGSQPQHF
-,TRBJ1-2,TRBV29-1,-,TGCAGCGTTGAAGGTGGGGGGCACTATGGCTACACCTTC,CSVEGGGHYGYTF
few,TRBJ2-1,TRBV29-1,TRBD1,TGCAGCGGGGTTACAGGGGGTCCCTACAATGAGCAGTTCTTC,CSGVTGGPYNEQFF
-,TRBJ2-7,TRBV30,-,TGTGCCTGGAGTGACACTGAGTCCTACGAGCAGTACTTC,CAWSDTESYEQYF
-,TRBJ2-1,TRBV5-6,-,TGTGCCAGCAGTCACAACAATGAGCAGTTCTTC,CASSHNNEQFF
-,TRBJ1-5,TRBV19,-,TGTGCCAGTAGGGCAGACCATCTCAATCAGCCCCAGCATTTT,CASRADHLNQPQHF
many,TRBJ2-1,TRBV5-6,-,TGTGCCAGCAGCTTGATGGTGAATGAGCAGTTCTTC,CASSLMVNEQFF
few,TRBJ2-7,TRBV29-1,-,TGCAGTAGTCAGGACGGAGCCTACGAGCAGTACTTC,CSSQDGAYEQYF
few,TRBJ2-7,TRBV30,TRBD2,TGTGCCTGGAGTGGAATGGTAACGGGAGGACTTTACGAGCAGTACTTC,CAWSGMVTGGLYEQYF
-,TRBJ2-2,TRBV7-9,TRBD1,TGTGCCAGCAGCTTCGTGACAGGGGCCGGGGAGCTGTTTTTT,CASSFVTGAGELFF
many,TRBJ2-1,TRBV4-1,TRBD1,TGCGCCAGCAGCCGTCGGGACAGGGTGGCGGATGAGCAGTTCTTC,CASSRRDRVADEQFF